This TCR beta chain was profiled in a study of ipilimumab plus nivolumab after autologous stem cell transplantation. Broader study findings: Per the authors, repertoire, Treg and microbiota data justify further study.

Produced via immunoSEQ multiplex PCR; TCRdb's table is partial and in-frame only. The sample holds 15,000 to 20,000 clones, around 85% seen once. Notes on this clone: Its antigen remains unknown.

Ipilimumab, 1 mg/kg, started 14 to 28 days after autologous transplant. The material sequenced was PBMCs, taken in a trial of ipilimumab plus nivolumab as post-transplant consolidation. The TCR was taken from a male donor with diffuse large B-cell lymphoma.

The CDR3 bases are TGTGCCAGCCAAGAGGGGAGCACAGATACGCAGTATTTT. Amino acids: CASQEGSTDTQYF. V and J are TRBV2 and TRBJ2-3; D may correspond to TRBD1 or TRBD2 (5 bases each). The V gene's germline CDR1 is SNHLY and CDR2 FYNNEI. There are 13 residues in the CDR3. V was cut by 8 bases and J by 0 bases, with 9 bases left in between.